The 3 T cell receptor beta chains in this list originate from one sample, sequenced in a study of T cells in Graves' hyperthyroidism and ophthalmopathy. RNA transcripts provided the source from which TCR beta CDR3 regions were amplified. Primed by the HTBI set, a first-round RT-PCR was run on the TCR CDR3. MiXCR was run by TCRdb on the multiplex PCR reads, yielding one entry per CDR3 protein. The sample contains 550,000 to 800,000 distinct CDR3 sequences, 17% of which appear only once. Sequencing used blood. Every receptor here comes from a man over 45 with Graves' hyperthyroidism.

This clonotype has more than one count but fewer than ten. The chain recombines TRBV4-1 with TRBJ1-2; 7 bases match TRBD1. V lost 0 bases, J lost 7 bases, and 8 bases stayed unmatched. The CDR3 has 15 amino acids. From germline, CDR1 is MGHRA and CDR2 YSYEKL. This chain's CDR3 is CASSQEARGAFGYTF. As DNA, the CDR3 is TGCGCCAGCAGCCAAGAGGCCAGGGGGGCCTTTGGCTACACCTTC.

This clonotype has only a few counts. The chain is built from TRBV5-1 and TRBJ2-5, with TRBD2 identical over 14 bases. V lost 4 bases to trimming and J lost 4 bases; unmatched junction nucleotides: 6. This CDR3 spans 16 amino acids. The germline V gene has CDR1 SGHRS and CDR2 YFSETQ. CDR3 region: CASSGGTSGRSETQYF. CDR3 nucleotide sequence: TGCGCCAGCAGCGGAGGGACTAGCGGGAGATCAGAGACCCAGTACTTC.

There are many counts of this clonotype. The rearrangement uses TRBV7-8 and TRBJ2-5; unclear D gene. Germline-derived CDR1 and CDR2 are SGHVS and FQNEAQ. Between the trimmed V and J ends, which lost 4 bases and 1 base, there was a span of 10 bases. The CDR3 runs to 14 residues. Here the CDR3 DNA reads TGTGCCAGCAGCTCCCGACTTCGCCAAGAGACCCAGTACTTC. Translation gives CASSSRLRQETQYF.